This TCR beta chain was identified during a study of shared clonotypes between healthy human individuals. Study-wide points: Naive CD4 clonotypes overlapped across several donors at roughly 5.1%.

This clone occurred a few times. The antigen remains undetermined. Germline loops: CDR1 MRHNA, CDR2 SNTAGT. This CDR3 is built from 13 residues. J gave up 9 bases and V 5 bases, and 4 bases lay outside the gene matches. The assay was immunoSEQ multiplex PCR, and TCRdb's table has in-frame clones only and misses some. This table holds about 980,000 clones, approximately 80% found once. The clonotype originates from a man younger than 35 in good health. The specimen was memory CD4+ T cells sorted from blood. Subset in this sample: CD45RA-negative fraction. The chain employs TRBV6-4 and TRBJ2-1; 10 nucleotides match TRBD1. The CDR3 nucleotides read TGTGCCAGCAGTAGGGACAGGGGACGTGAGCAGTTCTTC. It yields the protein CASSRDRGREQFF.